The T cell receptor (beta chain) described here comes from a study of cytomegalovirus exposure and HLA in healthy donors. Study summary: T cells numbering about 179 million yielded around 120 million unique TCR beta sequences in an earlier analysis. For the roughly 400 genotyped donors, 75% to 90% fell within the Caucasian-associated ancestry cluster.

PCR was performed using 60 Vbeta and 13 Jbeta primers. Some clones are missing from TCRdb's copy, which holds only in-frame ones; the method was immunoSEQ multiplex PCR. The data contain 110,000 to 150,000 clones, around 85% of them singletons. CDR3 size: 21 residues. Germline CDR1 MDHEN, CDR2 SYDVKM. The V and J ends lost 6 bases and 0 bases, in that order; junction bases with no gene match: 19. The J gene is TRBJ2-3, the V gene TRBV28; 12 bases are a match to TRBD2. This receptor was taken from a female donor in good health and CMV-seronegative. The sample consisted of PBMCs. The CDR3 is CASSPGLAGPSHLSSTDTQYF. The CDR3 region has the DNA TGTGCCAGCAGCCCGGGACTAGCGGGCCCTAGCCACTTATCTAGCACAGATACGCAGTATTTT.